Described below is a single T cell receptor (beta chain) sequence and its context. V dropped 2 bases and J dropped 1; count of bases not matched to a gene: 4. The CDR3 runs to 15 residues. CDR1 is KGHSH and CDR2 is LQKENI in the germline V gene. The treatment here: some 20 received Ad26.COV2.S at low or high dose, single or two shots; 5 received placebo; per-sample allocation not given. Sample collection was performed on day 63 after the first vaccine or placebo injection. TCRdb keeps only in-frame clones here, not all; method: immunoSEQ multiplex PCR. The data show hundreds of thousands of clones, roughly 90% seen once. This specimen comes from a study of Ad26.COV2.S vaccination and SARS-CoV-2 variants.

This chain uses TRBV18 with TRBJ1-1; 7 bases align to TRBD1. The sequence derives from a person between 18 and 65 years old who received the Ad26.COV2.S COVID-19 vaccine or a placebo. Sequenced material: peripheral blood, taken in a trial of Ad26.COV2.S vaccine versus placebo. CDR3 coding DNA: TGTGCCAGCTCACCATTTGGGACAGAGAACACTGAAGCTTTCTTT. It encodes CASSPFGTENTEAFF. Supplemented by reference TRBV18 and TRBJ1-1, the full variable domain reads NAGVMQNPRHLVRRRGQEARLRCSPMKGHSHVYWYRQLPEEGLKFMVYLQKENIIDESGMPKERFSAEFPKEGPSILRIQQVVRGDSAAYFCASSPFGTENTEAFFGQGTRLTVV.